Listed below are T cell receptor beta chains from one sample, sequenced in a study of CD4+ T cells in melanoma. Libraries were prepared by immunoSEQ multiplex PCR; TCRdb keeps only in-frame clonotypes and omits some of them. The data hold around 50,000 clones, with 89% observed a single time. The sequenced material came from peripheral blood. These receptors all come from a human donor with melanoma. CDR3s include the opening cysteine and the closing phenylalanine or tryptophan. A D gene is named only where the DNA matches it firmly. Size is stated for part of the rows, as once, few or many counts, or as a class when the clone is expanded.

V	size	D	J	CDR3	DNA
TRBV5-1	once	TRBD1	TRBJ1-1	CASSVGGTGGAYTEAFF	TGCGCCAGCAGCGTGGGAGGGACAGGGGGCGCGTACACTGAAGCTTTCTTT
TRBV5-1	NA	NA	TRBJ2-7	CASSLMQGSSYEQYF	TGCGCCAGCAGCTTGATGCAGGGCAGCTCCTACGAGCAGTACTTC
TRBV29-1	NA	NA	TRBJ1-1	CSVVSPDGAASGYTEAFF	TGCAGCGTTGTTTCCCCTGACGGGGCGGCTTCGGGATACACTGAAGCTTTCTTT
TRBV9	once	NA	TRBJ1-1	CASSPTGYGTEAFF	TGTGCCAGCAGCCCTACGGGGTATGGGACTGAAGCTTTCTTT
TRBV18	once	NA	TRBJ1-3	CASSPVDSPGNTIYF	TGTGCCAGCTCACCAGTAGACAGTCCTGGAAACACCATATATTTT
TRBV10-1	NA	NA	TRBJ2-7	CASSESGLGGHPYEQYF	TGCGCCAGCAGTGAGTCGGGTCTGGGCGGACATCCCTACGAGCAGTACTTC
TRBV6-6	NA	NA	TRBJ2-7	CASSSAQGRYEQYF	TGTGCCAGCAGTTCGGCACAGGGTAGGTACGAGCAGTACTTC
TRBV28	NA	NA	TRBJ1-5	CASSEGGAGQPQHF	TGTGCCAGCTCGGAGGGGGGGGCCGGTCAGCCCCAGCATTTT
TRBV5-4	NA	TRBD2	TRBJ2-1	CASSFPSSGGAVNEQFF	TGTGCCAGCAGCTTCCCTTCTAGCGGGGGGGCTGTAAATGAGCAGTTCTTC
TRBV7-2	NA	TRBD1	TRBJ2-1	CAGDVGTGGGNEQFF	TGTGCCGGCGACGTGGGGACAGGGGGAGGGAATGAGCAGTTCTTC
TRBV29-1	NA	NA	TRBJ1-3	CSVEPSGSGNTIYF	TGCAGCGTTGAACCCAGCGGCTCTGGAAACACCATATATTTT
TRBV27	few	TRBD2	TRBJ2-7	CASSLTGGNYEQYF	TGTGCCAGCAGCCTTACGGGGGGAAACTACGAGCAGTACTTC
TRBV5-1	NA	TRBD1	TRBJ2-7	CASSQGQQGPYEQYF	TGCGCCAGCAGCCAGGGACAGCAAGGACCCTACGAGCAGTACTTC
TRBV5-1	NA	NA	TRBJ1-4	CASSLVSRGNEKLFF	TGCGCCAGCAGCTTGGTGTCCAGGGGTAATGAAAAACTGTTTTTT
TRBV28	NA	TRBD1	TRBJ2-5	CASKEGAGGETQYF	TGTGCCAGCAAAGAGGGGGCAGGGGGAGAGACCCAGTACTTC
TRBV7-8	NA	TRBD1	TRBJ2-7	CASSRQTGTYEQYF	TGTGCCAGCAGCAGACAGACAGGGACCTACGAGCAGTACTTC
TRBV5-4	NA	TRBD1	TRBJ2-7	CASSRPDRGTYEQYF	TGTGCCAGCAGCCGCCCTGACAGGGGAACATACGAGCAGTACTTC
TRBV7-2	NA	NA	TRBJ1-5	CASSFQGVNQPQHF	TGTGCCAGCAGCTTTCAGGGAGTCAATCAGCCCCAGCATTTT
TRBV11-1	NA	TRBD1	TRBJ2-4	CASSFNRGRVNIQYF	TGTGCCAGCAGCTTTAACAGGGGGCGGGTAAACATTCAGTACTTC